This T cell receptor beta chain is drawn from a study of blood T cell repertoires in COVID-19. About the study: T cells, B-cell-depleted T cells, or PBMCs provided the cDNA or gDNA that served as material.

Original methodology: Amplification with reference gene primers provided the estimates of nucleated cell counts. Clones were sequenced by immunoSEQ multiplex PCR, and TCRdb holds only the in-frame ones, with some missing. That table furnishes V, J and clone size, whereas the DNA furnished D and trimming. The sample contains roughly 230,000 clones, approximately 91% of which appear only once. In germline, CDR1 is ENHRY, CDR2 SYGVKD. The length of the CDR3 is 15 residues. V shed 2 bases and J shed 0 bases, with 5 bases lying between them. The genes are TRBV10-3 and TRBJ1-6; D gene ambiguous. The receptor was derived from a human donor in a cohort sampled during active COVID-19. Sequencing used peripheral blood. CDR3 nucleotide sequence: TGTGCCATCAGTGAGCGGAGCTCCTATAATTCACCCCTCCACTTT. It codes for CAISERSSYNSPLHF.